The clone carrying this TCR beta chain has more than one count but fewer than ten. The antigen is unknown. TCRdb recomputed calls from the 5' RACE reads with MiXCR, one row per CDR3 protein. The table shows 350,000 to 600,000 distinct CDR3 sequences, with 13% to 15% occurring only once. The data belong to a study of identical twins. Findings and limits, study-wide: Models underestimated TCR alpha sharing (out-of-frame) in monozygotic twins. Beta clonotypes that were abundant in cord blood contained fewer insertions, a pattern absent from memory repertoires. Conclusions leaned on cross-sectional statistical analysis and did not track the same donors over time.

The V gene's germline CDR1 is SNHLY and CDR2 FYNNEI. The V gene lost 2 bases and the J gene lost 4 bases, with 12 bases spanning the gap. The CDR3 length is 15 residues. This same sample was also part of a study on yellow fever vaccine responses in identical twins.

Sequenced input: CD4+ T cells sorted from blood. The chain couples TRBV2 to TRBJ2-1; D is perhaps TRBD1 (5 bases). The TCR sequence derives from a woman younger than 35 in good health. CDR3 in DNA: TGTGCCAGCAGTGAAAGGGGTCTGATTTACAATGAGCAGTTCTTC. Its protein product is CASSERGLIYNEQFF.